This TCR beta chain derives from a study of spatial heterogeneity in lung cancer. TCRdb re-called the 5' RACE reads with MiXCR, one entry per CDR3 protein. This repertoire shows 51,000 or so distinct CDR3 sequences, roughly 7% found once; its top ten account for around 36%. The time point here: blood at routine non-recurrence follow-up after resection. The authors sequenced whole RNA from tumor, nontumor lung or frozen PBMC without sorting. This clonotype was seen a handful of times. Trimming took off 0 bases at V and 8 bases at J, with 16 bases between the two ends. The CDR3 length is 15 residues. CDR1 is MGHRA, CDR2 YSYEKL, per germline.

The source of this sequence is a female donor with early-stage non-small cell lung cancer. Sequencing was performed on PBMCs, taken at follow-up. The chain is built from TRBV4-1 and TRBJ1-2; a weak D match, TRBD1 (6 bases). CDR3 sequence (DNA): TGCGCCAGCAGCCAAGATCTTAACAGGGATGGGGGCTACACCTTC. As protein: CASSQDLNRDGGYTF.